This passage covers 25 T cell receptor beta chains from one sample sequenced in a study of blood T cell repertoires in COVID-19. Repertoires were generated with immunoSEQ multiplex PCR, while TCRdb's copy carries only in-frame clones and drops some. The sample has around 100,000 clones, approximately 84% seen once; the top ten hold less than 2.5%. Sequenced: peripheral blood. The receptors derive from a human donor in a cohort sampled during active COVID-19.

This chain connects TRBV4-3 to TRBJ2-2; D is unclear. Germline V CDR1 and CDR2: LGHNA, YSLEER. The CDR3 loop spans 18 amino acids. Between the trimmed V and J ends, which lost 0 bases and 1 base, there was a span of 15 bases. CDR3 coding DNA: TGCGCCAGCAGCCAAGAACTGATAGCCCCTTTGAACACCGGGGAGCTGTTTTTT. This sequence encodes CASSQELIAPLNTGELFF.

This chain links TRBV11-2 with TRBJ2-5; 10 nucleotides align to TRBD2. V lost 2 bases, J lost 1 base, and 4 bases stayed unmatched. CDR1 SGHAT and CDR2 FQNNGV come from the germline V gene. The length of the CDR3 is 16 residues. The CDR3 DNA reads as TGTGCCAGCAGCTTAAATAGCGGGGGGTTCCAAGAGACCCAGTACTTC. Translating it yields CASSLNSGGFQETQYF.

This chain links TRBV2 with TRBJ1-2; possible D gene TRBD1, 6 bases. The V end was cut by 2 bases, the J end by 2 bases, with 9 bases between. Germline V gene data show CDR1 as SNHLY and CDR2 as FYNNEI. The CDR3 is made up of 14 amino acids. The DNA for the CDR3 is TGTGCCAGCAGTGAACAGGGGTTAAACTATGGCTACACCTTC. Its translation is CASSEQGLNYGYTF.

The CDR3 bases are TGTGCCAGCAGCTCGCCCGACACCAGCTCCTACAATGAGCAGTTCTTC. Protein: CASSSPDTSSYNEQFF. The gene calls are TRBV28 and TRBJ2-1, with unresolved D. V lost 6 bases and J lost 0, with 15 bases in between. The CDR3 length is 16 residues. CDR1 and CDR2 (germline): MDHEN, SYDVKM.

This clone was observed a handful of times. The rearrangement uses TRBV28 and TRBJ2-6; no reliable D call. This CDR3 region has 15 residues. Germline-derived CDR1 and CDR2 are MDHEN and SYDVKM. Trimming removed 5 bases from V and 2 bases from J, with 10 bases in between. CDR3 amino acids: CASSNFYPGANVLTF. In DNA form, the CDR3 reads TGTGCCAGCAGTAATTTCTATCCTGGGGCCAACGTCCTGACTTTC. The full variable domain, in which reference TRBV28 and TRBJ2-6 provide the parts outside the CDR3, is DVKVTQSSRYLVKRTGEKVFLECVQDMDHENMFWYRQDPGLGLRLIYFSYDVKMKEKGDIPEGYSVSREKKERFSLILESASTNQTSMYLCASSNFYPGANVLTFGAGSRLTVL.

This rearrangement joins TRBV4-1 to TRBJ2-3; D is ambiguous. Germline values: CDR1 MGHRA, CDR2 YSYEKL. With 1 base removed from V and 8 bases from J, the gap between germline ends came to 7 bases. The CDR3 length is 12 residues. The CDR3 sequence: CASSQAGGTQYF. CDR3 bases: TGCGCCAGCAGCCAAGCCGGCGGTACGCAGTATTTT.

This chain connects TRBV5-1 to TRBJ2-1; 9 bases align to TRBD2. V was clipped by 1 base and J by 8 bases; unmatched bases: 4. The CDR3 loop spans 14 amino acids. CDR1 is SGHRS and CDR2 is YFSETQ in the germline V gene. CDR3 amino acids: CASSLNSGSDEQFF. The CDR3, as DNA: TGCGCCAGCAGCTTGAATAGCGGGAGCGATGAGCAGTTCTTC.

In DNA form, the CDR3 reads TGTGCCAGTGCCGACAGGGGTTCTAACGATCAGCCCCAGCATTTT. Its protein product is CASADRGSNDQPQHF. V gene TRBV6-6 combines with J gene TRBJ1-5; 8 bases match TRBD1. The CDR3 contains 15 residues. The V gene's germline CDR1 is MNHNY and CDR2 SVGAGI (reference sequence). The ends lost 9 bases at V and 5 bases at J; junction bases unmatched: 12.

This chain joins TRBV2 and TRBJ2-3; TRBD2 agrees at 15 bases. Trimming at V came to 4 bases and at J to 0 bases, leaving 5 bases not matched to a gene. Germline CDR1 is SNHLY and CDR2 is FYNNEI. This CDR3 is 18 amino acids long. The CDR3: CASSGTSGGDLSTDTQYF. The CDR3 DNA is TGTGCCAGCAGTGGGACTAGCGGGGGGGATCTGAGCACAGATACGCAGTATTTT.

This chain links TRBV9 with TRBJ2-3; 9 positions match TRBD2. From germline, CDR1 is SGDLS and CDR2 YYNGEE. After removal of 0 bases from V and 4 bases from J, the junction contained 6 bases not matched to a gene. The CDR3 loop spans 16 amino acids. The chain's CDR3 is CASSVDAGGKADTQYF. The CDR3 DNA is TGTGCCAGCAGCGTAGACGCGGGAGGGAAAGCAGATACGCAGTATTTT.

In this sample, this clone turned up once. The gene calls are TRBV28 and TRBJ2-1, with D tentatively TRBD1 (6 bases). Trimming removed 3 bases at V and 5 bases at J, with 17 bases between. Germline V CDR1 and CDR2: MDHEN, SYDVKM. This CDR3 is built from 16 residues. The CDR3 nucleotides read TGTGCCAGCAGTTTCTACAGGGATCGAAACCACAATGAGCAGTTCTTC. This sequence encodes CASSFYRDRNHNEQFF.

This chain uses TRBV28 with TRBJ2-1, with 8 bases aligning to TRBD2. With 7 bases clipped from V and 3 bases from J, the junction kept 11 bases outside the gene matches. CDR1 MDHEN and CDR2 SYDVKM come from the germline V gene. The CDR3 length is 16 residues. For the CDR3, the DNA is TGTGCCAGCACTGATTCAGCGGGAGCGGTCTACAATGAGCAGTTCTTC. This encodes CASTDSAGAVYNEQFF.

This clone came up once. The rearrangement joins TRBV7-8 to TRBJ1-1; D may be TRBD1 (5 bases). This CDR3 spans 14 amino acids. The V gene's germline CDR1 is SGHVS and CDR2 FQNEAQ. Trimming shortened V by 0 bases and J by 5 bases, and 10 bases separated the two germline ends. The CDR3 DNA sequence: TGTGCCAGCAGCTTAGCAGGGGCGTGGACTGAAGCTTTCTTT. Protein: CASSLAGAWTEAFF.

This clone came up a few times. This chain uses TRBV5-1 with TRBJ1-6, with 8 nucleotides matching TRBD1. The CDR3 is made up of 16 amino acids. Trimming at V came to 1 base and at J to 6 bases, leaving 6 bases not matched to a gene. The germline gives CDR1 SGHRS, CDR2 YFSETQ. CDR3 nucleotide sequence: TGCGCCAGCAGCTTGATATCAGGGGGCTCTAATTCACCCCTCCACTTT. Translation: CASSLISGGSNSPLHF.

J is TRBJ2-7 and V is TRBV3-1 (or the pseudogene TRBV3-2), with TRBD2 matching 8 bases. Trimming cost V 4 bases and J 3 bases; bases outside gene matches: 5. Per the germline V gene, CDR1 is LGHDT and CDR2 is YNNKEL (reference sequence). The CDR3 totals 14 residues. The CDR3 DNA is TGTGCCAGCAGCCCAAGCGGGGGCATCTACGAGCAGTACTTC. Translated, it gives CASSPSGGIYEQYF.

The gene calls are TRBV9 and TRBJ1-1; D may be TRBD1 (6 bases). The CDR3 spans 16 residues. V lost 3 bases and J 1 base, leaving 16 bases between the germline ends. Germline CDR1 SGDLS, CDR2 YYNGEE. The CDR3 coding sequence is TGTGCCAGCAGCGCCATTGACGGACAGAAGAACACTGAAGCTTTCTTT. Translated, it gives CASSAIDGQKNTEAFF.

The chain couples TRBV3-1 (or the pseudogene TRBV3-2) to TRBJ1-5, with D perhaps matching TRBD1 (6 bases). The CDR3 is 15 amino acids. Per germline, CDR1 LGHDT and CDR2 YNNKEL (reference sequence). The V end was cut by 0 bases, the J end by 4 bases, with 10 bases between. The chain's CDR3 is CASSQDGQTNQPQHF. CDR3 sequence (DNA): TGTGCCAGCAGCCAAGACGGACAGACTAATCAGCCCCAGCATTTT.

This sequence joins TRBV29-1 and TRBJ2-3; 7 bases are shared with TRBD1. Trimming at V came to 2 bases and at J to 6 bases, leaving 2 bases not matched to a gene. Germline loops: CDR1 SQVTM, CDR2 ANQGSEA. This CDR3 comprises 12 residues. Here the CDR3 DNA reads TGCAGCGTTGAACAGGGGGTGGATACGCAGTATTTT. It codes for CSVEQGVDTQYF.

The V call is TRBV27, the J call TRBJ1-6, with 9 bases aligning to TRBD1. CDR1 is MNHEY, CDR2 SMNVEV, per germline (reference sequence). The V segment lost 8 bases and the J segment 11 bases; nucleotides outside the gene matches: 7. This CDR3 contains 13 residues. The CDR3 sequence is CASSGTGMAPLHF. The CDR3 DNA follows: TGTGCCAGCTCTGGGACAGGGATGGCACCCCTCCACTTT.

The CDR3: CASSLGGRAGNSPLHF. In nucleotides, the CDR3 is TGTGCCAGCAGCTTGGGGGGTCGCGCAGGGAATTCACCCCTCCACTTT. The rearrangement uses TRBV5-4 and TRBJ1-6, with TRBD1 as a possible D gene (5 bases). This CDR3 has 16 amino acids. CDR1 SGHNT and CDR2 YYREEE come from the germline V gene (reference sequence). V dropped 0 bases and J dropped 7 bases, with 14 bases sitting between them.

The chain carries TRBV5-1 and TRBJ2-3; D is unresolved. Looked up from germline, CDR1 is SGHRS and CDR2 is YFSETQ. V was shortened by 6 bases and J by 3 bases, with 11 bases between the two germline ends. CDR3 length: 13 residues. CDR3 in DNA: TGCGCCAGCACTGAGGCAATGACAGATACGCAGTATTTT. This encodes CASTEAMTDTQYF. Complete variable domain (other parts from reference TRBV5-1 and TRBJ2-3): KAGVTQTPRYLIKTRGQQVTLSCSPISGHRSVSWYQQTPGQGLQFLFEYFSETQRNKGNFPGRFSGRQFSNSRSEMNVSTLELGDSALYLCASTEAMTDTQYFGPGTRLTVL.

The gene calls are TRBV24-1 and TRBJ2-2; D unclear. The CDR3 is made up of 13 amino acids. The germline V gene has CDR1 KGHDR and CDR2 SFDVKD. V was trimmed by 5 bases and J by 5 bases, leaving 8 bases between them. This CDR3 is CATSASLTGELFF. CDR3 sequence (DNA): TGTGCCACCAGTGCTTCCCTGACCGGGGAGCTGTTTTTT.

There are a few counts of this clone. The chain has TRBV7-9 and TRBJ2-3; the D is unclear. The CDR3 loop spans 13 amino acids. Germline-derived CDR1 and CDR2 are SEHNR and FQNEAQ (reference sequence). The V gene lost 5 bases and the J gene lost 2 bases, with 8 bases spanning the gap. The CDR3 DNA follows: TGTGCCAGCAGCCCGTGGCCCACAGATACGCAGTATTTT. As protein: CASSPWPTDTQYF.

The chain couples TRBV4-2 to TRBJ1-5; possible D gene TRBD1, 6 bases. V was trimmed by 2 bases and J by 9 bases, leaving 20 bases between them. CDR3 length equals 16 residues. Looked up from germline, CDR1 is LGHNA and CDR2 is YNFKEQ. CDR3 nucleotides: TGTGCCAGCAGCCAACAGACAGGTTCTACCGGAGGGCCCCAGCATTTT. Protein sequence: CASSQQTGSTGGPQHF.

CDR3 loop: CASSPRTGISTGTGELFF. The CDR3 DNA follows: TGTGCCAGCTCACCAAGAACAGGGATTAGTACGGGCACCGGGGAGCTGTTTTTT. J is TRBJ2-2 and V is TRBV18; perhaps TRBD1 as D (6 bases). Germline CDR1 reads KGHSH; CDR2 reads LQKENI. There are 18 residues in the CDR3. The V and J ends lost 2 bases and 4 bases respectively, with 20 bases between them.